This is a list of T cell receptor beta chains from one sample in a study of PD-1 blockade in classical Hodgkin lymphoma. Clones were sequenced by immunoSEQ multiplex PCR, and TCRdb holds only the in-frame ones, with some missing. This repertoire shows about 25,000 clones, about 70% found once; its top ten account for approximately 30%. This specimen was peripheral blood mononuclear cells (PBMCs), taken before the fourth cycle of nivolumab. The receptors originated from a human donor with classical Hodgkin lymphoma. The CDR3 runs from the conserved cysteine through the conserved F or W. A D gene is named only where the DNA matches it firmly. Clone size is not always given. Where it is, it says once, few, many or a class for expanded clones.

V gene	D gene	clone size	J gene	CDR3 DNA	CDR3 protein
TRBV6-4	-	-	TRBJ1-3	TGTGCCAGCAGTCAGAGACAGTCCTCCTCTGGAAACACCATATATTTT	CASSQRQSSSGNTIYF
TRBV5-1	TRBD1	-	TRBJ1-1	TGCGCCAGCAGCTCCCGCCTGGGACAGGGGAACACTGAAGCTTTCTTT	CASSSRLGQGNTEAFF
TRBV11-3	TRBD2	-	TRBJ2-5	TGTGCCAGCAGCGCCGGGACTAGCGGACCCCAAGAGACCCAGTACTTC	CASSAGTSGPQETQYF
TRBV7-8	-	-	TRBJ2-1	TGTGCCAGCAGCCTCCGGACAGTTTATGATGACAATGAGCAGTTCTTC	CASSLRTVYDDNEQFF
TRBV2	TRBD1	-	TRBJ1-5	TGTGCCAGCAGTGAAGAGACAGGGGGCAATCAGCCCCAGCATTTT	CASSEETGGNQPQHF
TRBV7-8	-	-	TRBJ1-3	TGTGCCAGCAGCTTAGCCGGGGCCTCTGGAAACACCATATATTTT	CASSLAGASGNTIYF
TRBV7-9	-	-	TRBJ2-3	TGTGCCAGCAGCTTACTTGGAGCAGGGGTAGATACGCAGTATTTT	CASSLLGAGVDTQYF
TRBV6-6	-	-	TRBJ1-2	TGTGCCAGCACTCCCTTGGGAAGGGTAGACTATGGCTACACCTTC	CASTPLGRVDYGYTF
TRBV28	-	-	TRBJ1-5	TGTGCCAGCAGCAAGGTAACTTTCAATCAGCCCCAGCATTTT	CASSKVTFNQPQHF
TRBV7-9	TRBD2	many	TRBJ2-5	TGTGCCAGCAGCCCCCGGGGGGGCACGGGAGAGACCCAGTACTTC	CASSPRGGTGETQYF
TRBV5-1	TRBD2	-	TRBJ2-5	TGCGCCAGCAGCTTTAGGGTAGCGGGGAACCAAGAGACCCAGTACTTC	CASSFRVAGNQETQYF
TRBV6-1	-	-	TRBJ1-6	TGTGCCAGCAGTGATCGGCCTCACGGAAGGTCCTATAATTCACCCCTCCACTTT	CASSDRPHGRSYNSPLHF
TRBV6-5	-	-	TRBJ1-2	TGTGCCAGCAAGGTGACCAGGGACTATGGCTACACCTTC	CASKVTRDYGYTF
TRBV7-9	TRBD1	-	TRBJ1-2	TGTGCCAGCAGCCTAAGTCAGGGGGCTGACGATGGCTACACCTTC	CASSLSQGADDGYTF
TRBV6-4	TRBD2	once	TRBJ2-1	TGTGCCAGCAGTAAACTAGCGGGGGGGCTTAATGAGCAGTTCTTC	CASSKLAGGLNEQFF
TRBV28	-	-	TRBJ1-6	TGTGCCAGCACCCCGGACAGAGTTAATTCACCCCTCCACTTT	CASTPDRVNSPLHF
TRBV11-3	-	few	TRBJ2-4	TGTGCCAGCAGCTTAGCCAGGGGTTATACTTTAGCCAAAAACATTCAGTACTTC	CASSLARGYTLAKNIQYF
TRBV6-6	-	-	TRBJ1-4	TGTGCCAGCAGTTACTCTAGGAGGGGTGAAAAACTGTTTTTT	CASSYSRRGEKLFF
TRBV9	-	few	TRBJ1-2	TGTGCCAGCAGCACCCGGACGGGTGGGGGAGGAAGCTACACCTTC	CASSTRTGGGGSYTF
TRBV19	-	-	TRBJ1-5	TGTGCCAGTAGCATGCAGGGAGATCAGCCCCAGCATTTT	CASSMQGDQPQHF
TRBV2	-	once	TRBJ1-5	TGTGCCAGTGGGAAGGGGGGCAATCAGCCCCAGCATTTT	CASGKGGNQPQHF
TRBV28	-	-	TRBJ2-7	TGTGCCAGCAGTTTATCACCTTCCTACGAGCAGTACTTC	CASSLSPSYEQYF
TRBV4-3	TRBD1	-	TRBJ2-1	TGCGCCAGCAGCCAGAGCCAGGGGGACAATGAGCAGTTCTTC	CASSQSQGDNEQFF
TRBV5-6	TRBD1	-	TRBJ2-6	TGTGCCAGCGGGACAGGGGTATCTGGGGCCAACGTCCTGACTTTC	CASGTGVSGANVLTF
TRBV27	-	-	TRBJ1-3	TGTGCCAGCAGTCCAAGACCTAGGCTAACTGGAAACACCATATATTTT	CASSPRPRLTGNTIYF
TRBV12-5	-	-	TRBJ2-1	TGTGCTAGTGGTTTGGTAGGGGGGGAGAATGAGCAGTTCTTC	CASGLVGGENEQFF
TRBV7-2	-	-	TRBJ2-1	TGTGCCAGCAGCCCAATTAAGAGAGGAGTGGGGGTACTCAATGAGCAGTTCTTC	CASSPIKRGVGVLNEQFF
TRBV21-1	-	-	TRBJ2-1	TGTGCCAGCGAGAGACTAGCGGGGGGCGGGGAGCAGTTCTTC	CASERLAGGGEQFF